The 23 T cell receptor beta chains below were found in one sample sequenced in a study of T cell repertoires in cytomegalovirus infection. These TCRs' antigens remain unknown. TCRdb called the reads again in MiXCR, with one record for every CDR3 protein. The sample shows 680,000 or so distinct CDR3 sequences, roughly 36% of them seen only once. The input for sequencing was cultured PBMCs, taken from culture after CMV antigen stimulation. These receptor sequences come from a human donor in good health (CMV status not recorded). Some clones in this sample may be carry-over from other donors' samples.

The V call is TRBV5-6, the J call TRBJ2-1; a possible D gene is TRBD2 (6 bases). V was cut by 4 bases and J by 6 bases, with 29 bases left in between. The V gene's germline CDR1 is SGHDT and CDR2 YYEEEE. This CDR3 is 19 amino acids long. This CDR3 is CASSDNSRGGPTIVNEQFF. CDR3 DNA sequence: TGTGCCAGCAGCGATAACTCCCGGGGAGGACCCACGATCGTCAATGAGCAGTTCTTC.

The chain employs TRBV19 and TRBJ1-1, with D perhaps matching TRBD1 (6 bases). The CDR3 is made up of 15 amino acids. V was trimmed by 5 bases and J by 1 base, leaving 14 bases between them. CDR1 is LNHDA and CDR2 is SQIVND in the germline V gene (reference sequence). In DNA, the CDR3 is TGTGCCAGTAGTTCTCGACAGGCCCCGAACACTGAAGCTTTCTTT. This gives the protein CASSSRQAPNTEAFF. The whole variable domain, filled in from reference TRBV19 and TRBJ1-1, reads DGGITQSPKYLFRKEGQNVTLSCEQNLNHDAMYWYRQDPGQGLRLIYYSQIVNDFQKGDIAEGYSVSREKKESFPLTVTSAQKNPTAFYLCASSSRQAPNTEAFFGQGTRLTVV.

The chain has TRBV6-1 and TRBJ2-7, with D unclear. Trimming took 0 bases from V and 3 from J, leaving 6 bases between them. This CDR3 has 13 amino acids. Germline V gene sequence: CDR1 MNHNS, CDR2 SASEGT. The CDR3 DNA reads TGTGCCAGCAGTGAAGCGCAACTCTACGAGCAGTACTTC. Its translation is CASSEAQLYEQYF.

The chain combines TRBV11-2 with TRBJ1-5; D gene unclear. Germline V CDR1 and CDR2: SGHAT, FQNNGV. V lost 4 bases and J lost 5, with 9 bases in between. This CDR3 has 13 amino acids. CDR3 protein: CASSSLEDQPQHF. CDR3 bases: TGTGCCAGCAGCTCCCTTGAGGATCAGCCCCAGCATTTT.

This clonotype was recorded many times. V gene TRBV7-2 combines with J gene TRBJ2-7, with D hard to call. Between the trimmed V and J ends, which lost 2 bases and 3 bases, there was a span of 11 bases. The CDR3 has 14 amino acids. Germline V CDR1 and CDR2: SGHTA, FQGNSA. This chain's CDR3 is CASSLQWPGYEQYF. CDR3 DNA: TGTGCCAGCAGCTTACAGTGGCCGGGCTACGAGCAGTACTTC.

The V and J genes are TRBV7-2 and TRBJ2-5; TRBD1 matches 8 bases. The CDR3 is made up of 16 amino acids. V gave up 2 bases and J gave up 5 bases; unmatched junction bases: 10. Germline-derived CDR1 and CDR2 are SGHTA and FQGNSA. The CDR3 is CASSLTQGALTETQYF. The CDR3 DNA follows: TGTGCCAGCAGCTTAACCCAGGGGGCATTAACGGAGACCCAGTACTTC.

This clonotype was seen a handful of times. The chain uses TRBV7-9 and TRBJ1-2; no reliable D call. CDR1 is SEHNR and CDR2 is FQNEAQ in the germline V gene (reference sequence). This CDR3 is 12 amino acids long. Deletions cut 1 base from V and 8 bases from J, with 8 bases between. The CDR3 sequence is CASSLEGGGYTF. In DNA, the CDR3 is TGTGCCAGCAGCTTAGAGGGAGGAGGCTACACCTTC.

In its sample, this clonotype was seen a few times. The CDR3 DNA sequence: TGTGCCAGCAGTACCAGTAGGGGACACAACACTGAAGCTTTCTTT. Encoded protein: CASSTSRGHNTEAFF. J is TRBJ1-1 and V is TRBV6-1; D may be TRBD1 (6 bases). The germline V gene encodes CDR1 MNHNS and CDR2 SASEGT. V lost 5 bases and J 2 bases, leaving 15 bases between the germline ends. This CDR3 is built from 15 residues.

This clonotype was seen more than once but under ten times. The J gene is TRBJ2-3, the V gene TRBV7-6, with D perhaps matching TRBD2 (7 bases). This CDR3 comprises 17 residues. From germline, CDR1 is SGHVS and CDR2 FNYEAQ. Trimming pared 3 bases from V and 2 bases from J, leaving 18 bases between. The CDR3 reads CASSLDAGAPFTDTQYF. The CDR3 coding sequence is TGTGCCAGCAGCTTGGACGCGGGGGCCCCCTTCACAGATACGCAGTATTTT.

This sequence joins TRBV4-3 and TRBJ2-5; the D is unclear. Trimming pared 2 bases from V and 7 bases from J, leaving 20 bases between. The CDR3 totals 16 residues. Germline assignment: CDR1 LGHNA and CDR2 YSLEER. CDR3 amino acids: CASSQQRTELSGTQYF. In DNA form, the CDR3 reads TGCGCCAGCAGCCAACAGAGAACCGAGCTCTCGGGGACCCAGTACTTC.

CDR3 residues: CASSYSGQRNTIYF. The CDR3 bases are TGTGCCAGCAGTTACTCTGGACAAAGAAACACCATATATTTT. The V call is TRBV6-6, the J call TRBJ1-3, with D possibly matching TRBD1 (5 bases). The CDR3 consists of 14 residues. Trimming removed 0 bases at V and 5 bases at J, with 8 bases between. The germline V gene encodes CDR1 MNHNY and CDR2 SVGAGI (reference sequence).

The V and J genes are TRBV6-8 and TRBJ2-7; 7 nucleotides align to TRBD1. CDR1 MNHGY and CDR2 SAAAGT come from the germline V gene. V gave up 2 bases and J gave up 0 bases; unmatched junction bases: 19. The CDR3 totals 20 residues. This chain's CDR3 is CASSYTRTGYRDSFSYEQYF. The CDR3 region has the DNA TGTGCCAGCAGTTACACCCGGACAGGCTATCGGGATTCCTTCTCCTACGAGCAGTACTTC.

The genes are TRBV18 and TRBJ2-3; weak D call: TRBD1 (5 bases). The CDR3 is made up of 17 amino acids. The V gene's germline CDR1 is KGHSH and CDR2 LQKENI. The V end was cut by 0 bases, the J end by 0 bases, with 13 bases between. CDR3 in amino acids: CASSPPIGASSTDTQYF. The CDR3 region has the DNA TGTGCCAGCTCACCACCGATAGGGGCGTCTAGCACAGATACGCAGTATTTT. The full variable domain, in which reference TRBV18 and TRBJ2-3 provide the parts outside the CDR3, is NAGVMQNPRHLVRRRGQEARLRCSPMKGHSHVYWYRQLPEEGLKFMVYLQKENIIDESGMPKERFSAEFPKEGPSILRIQQVVRGDSAAYFCASSPPIGASSTDTQYFGPGTRLTVL.

The chain combines TRBV9 with TRBJ2-1; D is unclear. Germline V lookup: CDR1 SGDLS, CDR2 YYNGEE. The CDR3 covers 16 residues. V lost 4 bases and J 0 bases, leaving 14 bases between the germline ends. CDR3 sequence (DNA): TGTGCCAGCAGCCCACTGGCGCCGAGCTCCTACAATGAGCAGTTCTTC. This sequence encodes CASSPLAPSSYNEQFF.

This clonotype was seen more than once but under ten times. The rearrangement joins TRBV7-8 to TRBJ2-3; 9 bases map to TRBD2. CDR1 is SGHVS, CDR2 FQNEAQ, per germline. J was trimmed by 3 bases and V by 0 bases; bases with no gene match: 7. The CDR3 has 17 residues. CDR3 residues: CASSLAVAGERTDTQYF. The CDR3 nucleotides are TGTGCCAGCAGCTTAGCGGTAGCGGGAGAGAGGACAGATACGCAGTATTTT.

The chain has TRBV7-6 and TRBJ1-3, with D possibly TRBD1 on 5 matching bases. Germline V gene lookup returns CDR1 SGHVS and CDR2 FNYEAQ. The CDR3 is 15 amino acids. The V end lost 2 bases, the J end lost 4 bases, and 12 bases lay between the germline ends. CDR3 in DNA: TGTGCCAGCAGCTTACCGGCAGGGATGGGAAACACCATATATTTT. Translating it yields CASSLPAGMGNTIYF.

CDR3 nucleotide sequence: TGCAGTGCTAGAGATACGCCGGAGCAAGAGACCCAGTACTTC. Its protein is CSARDTPEQETQYF. The chain combines TRBV20-1 with TRBJ2-5; D ambiguous. Trimming cost V 0 bases and J 2 bases, with 10 bases left between them. The CDR3 totals 14 residues. Looked up from germline, CDR1 is DFQATT and CDR2 is SNEGSKA (reference sequence).

The table lists this clonotype with a few counts. The V and J genes are TRBV20-1 and TRBJ2-7, with 7 bases identical to TRBD2. Germline V gene sequence: CDR1 DFQATT, CDR2 SNEGSKA (reference sequence). J gave up 3 bases and V 4 bases, and 15 bases lay outside the gene matches. The CDR3 consists of 16 residues. CDR3 protein: CSAKGSRAGANYEQYF. CDR3 DNA sequence: TGCAGTGCTAAAGGTTCCCGGGCGGGAGCAAACTACGAGCAGTACTTC.

The rearrangement joins TRBV4-1 to TRBJ1-6; D ambiguous. The CDR3 is 18 residues long. V was cut by 5 bases and J by 0 bases, with 17 bases left in between. Germline CDR1 MGHRA, CDR2 YSYEKL. CDR3 amino acids: CASSFSPMASSYNSPLHF. Written as DNA, the CDR3 is TGCGCCAGCAGCTTTAGCCCAATGGCGAGCTCCTATAATTCACCCCTCCACTTT.

With respect to this clonotype: Germline is not matched at one junction end, which may reflect a read error. The V gene is TRBV7-6, the J gene TRBJ2-1, with 8 bases lining up with TRBD2. CDR3 length: 14 amino acids. The V gene's germline CDR1 is SGHVS and CDR2 FNYEAQ. The CDR3 region has the DNA TGTGCCAGTACCGGGGGGGCCTCCTACGATGAGCAGTTCTTC. As protein: CASTGGASYDEQFF.

This clonotype has a handful of counts. The CDR3 sequence is CASNPTRLAGESYEQYF. CDR3 DNA sequence: TGTGCCAGCAACCCTACCCGACTAGCGGGAGAGTCCTACGAGCAGTACTTC. This sequence joins TRBV27 and TRBJ2-7; 12 bases line up with TRBD2. The CDR3 has 17 amino acids. Germline V gene lookup returns CDR1 MNHEY and CDR2 SMNVEV (reference sequence). Trimming at V came to 7 bases and at J to 1 base, leaving 11 bases not matched to a gene.

This clonotype has a handful of counts. The V call is TRBV7-2, the J call TRBJ1-6; possibly TRBD1 for D (6 bases). Trimming left V 10 bases short and J 6 bases short, with 13 bases between. The CDR3 runs 13 residues. From germline, CDR1 is SGHTA and CDR2 FQGNSA. CDR3 sequence reads: CATLRTVNSPLHF. In nucleotides, the CDR3 is TGTGCCACCCTCAGGACAGTTAATTCACCCCTCCACTTT.

This clonotype was seen a handful of times. The V gene is TRBV7-2, the J gene TRBJ2-7, with D possibly matching TRBD1 (5 bases). The V end lost 2 bases, the J end lost 1 base, and 18 bases lay between the germline ends. The germline gives CDR1 SGHTA, CDR2 FQGNSA. The CDR3 has 17 amino acids. This CDR3 is CASSLPPPGPPSYEQYF. CDR3 sequence (DNA): TGTGCCAGCAGCTTACCCCCCCCAGGGCCCCCTTCCTACGAGCAGTACTTC.